A selection of T cell receptor beta chains follows, all from one sample in a study of CD8+CD57+ T cells in acquired aplastic anemia. Each CDR3 protein is one row after TCRdb ran MiXCR on the reads. Of hundreds of thousands of distinct CDR3 sequences detected, 60% to 80% appear once; the ten largest clones hold less than 4%. Sequenced material: sorted CD4+, CD8+, or CD8+CD57+ T cells (not recorded which) from PBMCs. These TCRs come from a human donor in good health, serving as a control. Each CDR3 is given with its conserved first and last residue. D genes are given only for firm matches. Size is stated for part of the rows, as once, few or many counts, or as a class when the clone is expanded.

D gene | J gene | clone size | V gene | CDR3 protein | CDR3 DNA
. | TRBJ1-2 | . | TRBV11-2 | CASTFNADYGYTF | TGTGCCAGCACCTTCAACGCGGACTATGGCTACACCTTC
TRBD1 | TRBJ1-6 | . | TRBV7-6 | CASSQGEEFWSYNSPLHF | TGTGCCAGCAGCCAGGGGGAGGAGTTTTGGTCCTATAATTCACCCCTCCACTTT
. | TRBJ2-7 | many | TRBV30 | CAWSVQGGFPHEQYF | TGTGCCTGGAGTGTCCAGGGAGGTTTTCCCCACGAGCAGTACTTC
. | TRBJ1-3 | . | TRBV2 | CASSLELGTGKAIYF | TGTGCCAGCAGCTTAGAATTAGGTACTGGAAAGGCCATATATTTT
. | TRBJ2-5 | . | TRBV7-2 | CASGERLACGETQYF | TGTGCCAGCGGCGAGAGGCTAGCGTGCGGGGAGACCCAGTACTTC
. | TRBJ2-3 | . | TRBV5-1 | CASSSVNEQITDTQYF | TGCGCCAGCAGCTCCGTGAATGAGCAGATCACAGATACGCAGTATTTT
. | TRBJ1-2 | . | TRBV28 | CASSLFPLGSYTF | TGTGCCAGCAGTTTATTCCCCCTGGGGAGCTACACCTTC
. | TRBJ1-5 | . | TRBV7-2 | CAIRPGGGSNQPQHF | TGTGCCATCAGGCCCGGGGGGGGTAGCAATCAGCCCCAGCATTTT
TRBD2 | TRBJ2-7 | . | TRBV7-2 | CASSSSRLAGSTGDSYEQYF | TGTGCCAGCAGCTCCTCGCGACTAGCGGGCTCGACAGGGGACTCCTACGAGCAGTACTTC
. | TRBJ1-6 | . | TRBV6-5 | CASSYLGGTYDSPPHF | TGTGCCAGCAGTTATTTGGGGGGAACCTATGATTCACCCCCCCACTTT
. | TRBJ2-7 | . | TRBV5-1 | CASSLNGGLSTYEQYF | TGCGCCAGCAGCTTGAATGGGGGCCTTTCTACTTACGAGCAGTACTTC
. | TRBJ1-2 | . | TRBV12-3/TRBV12-4 | CASSLWAGQDGYTF | TGTGCCAGCAGTTTATGGGCAGGCCAGGACGGCTACACCTTC
. | TRBJ2-5 | . | TRBV11-2 | CASSQPTRGQETQYF | TGTGCCAGCAGCCAACCGACTAGAGGGCAAGAGACCCAGTACTTC
. | TRBJ2-7 | . | TRBV9 | CASSLRSVLEQYF | TGTGCCAGCAGCCTACGTAGCGTACTCGAGCAGTACTTC
. | TRBJ2-5 | many | TRBV20-1 | CSASVETQYF | TGCAGTGCTAGCGTAGAGACCCAGTACTTC
TRBD2 | TRBJ2-3 | few | TRBV10-3 | CAISESSSGGEDTQYF | TGTGCCATCAGTGAGTCTTCTAGCGGGGGGGAGGATACGCAGTATTTT
. | TRBJ2-3 | many | TRBV2 | CASSAGRTFSTDTQYF | TGTGCCAGCAGTGCCGGGCGGACTTTTAGCACAGATACGCAGTATTTT
. | TRBJ2-3 | many | TRBV4-3 | CASSQDRASPDTQYF | TGCGCCAGCAGCCAAGATAGGGCTAGTCCAGATACGCAGTATTTT
. | TRBJ1-3 | many | TRBV9 | CASSVDTGYSGNTIYF | TGTGCCAGCAGCGTAGACACAGGCTATTCTGGAAACACCATATATTTT
. | TRBJ2-3 | . | TRBV10-3 | CASSVGRSTDTQYF | TGTGCCAGCAGCGTGGGCCGCAGCACGGATACGCAGTATTTT
TRBD2 | TRBJ2-3 | . | TRBV10-2 | CASSDFSGGLYSDTQYF | TGCGCCAGCAGTGATTTTAGCGGGGGCCTCTATTCCGATACGCAGTATTTT
TRBD1 | TRBJ1-1 | . | TRBV5-8 | CASSLEDRGINTEAFF | TGTGCCAGCAGCTTGGAAGACAGGGGTATCAATACTGAAGCTTTCTTT
. | TRBJ1-3 | . | TRBV5-6 | CASSLGRTGAGNTIYF | TGTGCCAGCAGCCTGGGACGTACGGGGGCTGGAAACACCATATATTTT
. | TRBJ1-1 | . | TRBV2 | CASSIDPNTEAFF | TGTGCCAGCAGTATTGACCCGAACACTGAAGCTTTCTTT
. | TRBJ2-7 | . | TRBV29-1 | CSVGAVGNEEYF | TGCAGCGTTGGAGCGGTGGGTAACGAGGAGTACTTC
. | TRBJ1-1 | . | TRBV7-3 | CASSQNMITEAFF | TGTGCCAGCAGCCAGAACATGATCACTGAGGCTTTCTTT
. | TRBJ1-5 | many | TRBV7-3 | CASSQNQPQHF | TGTGCCAGCAGCCAAAATCAGCCCCAGCATTTT
. | TRBJ2-1 | . | TRBV7-2 | CASSLAGTPEQFF | TGTGCCAGCAGCTTAGCGGGGACTCCAGAGCAGTTCTTC
TRBD2 | TRBJ2-6 | . | TRBV7-2 | CATSPVAGVGDHVLTF | TGTGCCACCAGCCCGGTAGCGGGGGTTGGGGACCACGTCCTGACTTTC
TRBD1 | TRBJ1-2 | few | TRBV10-3 | CAISARDRVGYTF | TGTGCCATCAGTGCACGCGACAGGGTTGGCTACACCTTC
. | TRBJ1-1 | many | TRBV6-1 | CASSGEAGRRAFF | TGTGCCAGCAGTGGGGAGGCAGGGAGGCGAGCTTTCTTT
TRBD1 | TRBJ1-2 | many | TRBV2 | CASSYGQGDYGYTF | TGTGCCAGCAGCTACGGACAGGGTGACTATGGCTACACCTTC
TRBD2 | TRBJ2-7 | . | TRBV7-9 | CASSLAGLAGGPSYEQYF | TGTGCCAGCAGCTTGGCGGGACTAGCGGGGGGGCCTTCCTACGAGCAGTACTTC
. | TRBJ1-6 | . | TRBV20-1 | CSAPRGGLDNSPLHF | TGCAGTGCTCCCCGCGGGGGCCTAGATAATTCACCCCTCCACTTT
. | TRBJ2-2 | once | TRBV20-1 | CSVGQGGNGELFF | TGCAGTGTTGGCCAGGGTGGCAACGGTGAGCTGTTTTTT
. | TRBJ2-5 | many | TRBV5-8 | CASSPQGAIQETQYF | TGTGCCAGCAGCCCACAGGGTGCTATCCAAGAGACCCAGTACTTC
. | TRBJ1-6 | many | TRBV19 | CASSIEPGRHSPLHF | TGTGCCAGTAGTATCGAACCGGGGAGGCACTCACCCCTCCACTTT
TRBD1 | TRBJ1-6 | . | TRBV10-3 | CAIEDRVNSPLHF | TGTGCCATCGAAGACAGGGTGAATTCACCCCTCCACTTT
. | TRBJ1-2 | many | TRBV4-3 | CASSQDLAALYGYTF | TGCGCCAGCAGCCAAGATCTGGCAGCCCTTTATGGCTACACCTTC
TRBD2 | TRBJ2-1 | . | TRBV29-1 | CSGAVSGGRDEQFF | TGCAGCGGCGCGGTTAGCGGGGGCCGTGATGAGCAGTTCTTC
TRBD1 | TRBJ2-7 | . | TRBV7-2 | CASSTRTGLYEQYF | TGTGCCAGCAGCACCCGGACAGGCCTCTACGAGCAGTACTTC
TRBD2 | TRBJ2-1 | . | TRBV5-1 | CASSGGLALSYNEQFF | TGCGCCAGCAGCGGGGGACTAGCGCTCTCCTACAATGAGCAGTTCTTC
. | TRBJ1-1 | . | TRBV12-3/TRBV12-4 | CASRLRTGTSEAFF | TGTGCCAGCAGGCTCAGGACTGGGACTTCTGAAGCTTTCTTT
. | TRBJ2-7 | . | TRBV20-1 | CSARDRIGRGYEQYF | TGCAGTGCTAGAGACCGGATAGGCAGGGGCTACGAGCAGTACTTC
. | TRBJ1-1 | . | TRBV7-9 | CASSANIGPVYEPFF | TGTGCCAGCAGCGCAAATATAGGCCCAGTCTACGAGCCTTTCTTT
. | TRBJ1-1 | . | TRBV5-5 | CASSSAFAAFF | TGTGCCAGCAGCTCGGCGTTCGCGGCTTTCTTT
TRBD1 | TRBJ1-2 | . | TRBV29-1 | CSVWTGYGYTF | TGCAGCGTCTGGACAGGTTATGGCTACACCTTC
TRBD1 | TRBJ1-5 | . | TRBV7-2 | CASSLGRGTGNNPQHF | TGTGCCAGCAGCTTAGGCCGGGGGACAGGTAATAATCCCCAGCATTTT
TRBD1 | TRBJ2-7 | . | TRBV9 | CASSYRTGSEGENEQYF | TGTGCCAGCAGCTACCGGACAGGCTCAGAAGGAGAAAACGAGCAGTACTTC
TRBD2 | TRBJ2-3 | . | TRBV7-9 | CASSLAGLRTHMRYF | TGTGCCAGCAGCTTAGCGGGACTACGCACACACATGCGGTATTTT
. | TRBJ1-2 | . | TRBV6-5 | CASSSGSRYGCTF | TGTGCCAGCAGTTCCGGCTCTCGCTATGGCTGCACCTTC
. | TRBJ1-5 | . | TRBV7-2 | CASSTQNGGGKPQHF | TGTGCCAGCAGCACCCAGAACGGGGGAGGAAAGCCCCAGCATTTT
TRBD1 | TRBJ1-2 | . | TRBV7-2 | CASLPTGGIYGYTF | TGTGCCAGCCTGCCGACAGGGGGGATCTATGGCTACACCTTC
. | TRBJ1-5 | . | TRBV6-1 | CASSEAPWSNQPQHF | TGTGCCAGCAGTGAGGCCCCCTGGAGCAATCAGCCCCAGCATTTT
TRBD1 | TRBJ1-2 | . | TRBV2 | CASSDPGQGLGYTF | TGTGCCAGCAGTGACCCGGGACAGGGACTTGGCTACACCTTC
. | TRBJ2-7 | . | TRBV7-2 | CASSARGGGADEQYF | TGTGCCAGCAGCGCGAGAGGGGGGGGGGCCGACGAGCAGTACTTC
. | TRBJ2-7 | many | TRBV12-3/TRBV12-4 | CASSLADGPYEQYF | TGTGCCAGCAGTTTGGCCGATGGCCCCTACGAGCAGTACTTC
. | TRBJ2-7 | . | TRBV7-2 | CASSLRDLDEQYF | TGTGCCAGCAGCCTCCGGGACCTTGACGAGCAGTACTTC